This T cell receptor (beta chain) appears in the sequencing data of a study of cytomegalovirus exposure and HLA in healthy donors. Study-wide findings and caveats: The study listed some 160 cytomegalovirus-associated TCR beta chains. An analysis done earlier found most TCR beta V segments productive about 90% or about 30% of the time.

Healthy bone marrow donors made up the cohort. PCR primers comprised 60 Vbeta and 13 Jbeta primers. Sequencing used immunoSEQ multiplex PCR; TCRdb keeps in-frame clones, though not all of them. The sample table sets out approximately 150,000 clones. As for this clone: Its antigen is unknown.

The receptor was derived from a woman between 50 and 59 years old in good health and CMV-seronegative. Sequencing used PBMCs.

The CDR3 bases are TGTGCCAGCAGTTTTTGGAGTGAAGCTTTCTTT. It yields the protein CASSFWSEAFF. The rearrangement links TRBV28 to TRBJ1-1; D gene uncertain. The V and J ends lost 3 bases and 7 bases respectively, with 6 bases between them. The CDR3 has 11 residues. The germline gives CDR1 MDHEN, CDR2 SYDVKM.